The rows below give T cell receptor beta chains drawn from one sample of a study of shared clonotypes between healthy human individuals. Assay: immunoSEQ multiplex PCR; the TCRdb copy retains only in-frame clones and omits some. Of about 700,000 clones detected, around 90% appear once; the ten largest clones hold approximately 22%. The sequenced sample consisted of naive CD8+ T cells sorted from blood. These receptors originate from a man younger than 40 in good health. The CDR3 runs from the conserved cysteine through the conserved F or W. The D gene is left open where the match is weak. Clone size is shown for a subset of rows, as once, few, many or a class of expanded clone.

v_call: TRBV5-1; d_call: TRBD2; j_call: TRBJ2-3; clone_size: .; cdr3_aa: CASSFDSGGADTQYF; cdr3_nt: TGCGCCAGCAGCTTTGACAGCGGGGGGGCGGATACGCAGTATTTT
v_call: TRBV5-1; d_call: .; j_call: TRBJ2-7; clone_size: .; cdr3_aa: CASSSSYEQYF; cdr3_nt: TGCGCCAGCAGCTCGTCCTACGAGCAGTACTTC
v_call: TRBV29-1; d_call: .; j_call: TRBJ2-4; clone_size: .; cdr3_aa: CSVDDRGGNIQYF; cdr3_nt: TGCAGCGTTGACGACAGGGGAGGGAACATTCAGTACTTC
v_call: TRBV21-1; d_call: .; j_call: TRBJ2-7; clone_size: .; cdr3_aa: CASSRDYNSYEQYF; cdr3_nt: TGTGCCAGCAGTCGGGACTATAACTCCTACGAGCAGTACTTC
v_call: TRBV21-1; d_call: .; j_call: TRBJ2-7; clone_size: .; cdr3_aa: CASSKALRTSYEQYF; cdr3_nt: TGTGCCAGCAGCAAAGCGCTGCGGACTAGCTACGAGCAGTACTTC
v_call: TRBV7-9; d_call: .; j_call: TRBJ2-1; clone_size: .; cdr3_aa: CASRPVASSDYNEQFF; cdr3_nt: TGTGCCAGCAGACCCGTGGCCAGCTCCGACTACAATGAGCAGTTCTTC
v_call: TRBV6-5; d_call: .; j_call: TRBJ2-1; clone_size: .; cdr3_aa: CASSYSTQGGEQFF; cdr3_nt: TGTGCCAGCAGTTACTCCACACAGGGTGGTGAGCAGTTCTTC
v_call: TRBV7-2; d_call: .; j_call: TRBJ2-2; clone_size: .; cdr3_aa: CASSTPLNTGELFF; cdr3_nt: TGTGCCAGCAGCACTCCCCTAAACACCGGGGAGCTGTTTTTT
v_call: TRBV27; d_call: .; j_call: TRBJ2-3; clone_size: once; cdr3_aa: CASSLLRSGTDTQYF; cdr3_nt: TGTGCCAGCAGTCTATTACGTTCGGGCACAGATACGCAGTATTTT
v_call: TRBV6-1; d_call: .; j_call: TRBJ1-2; clone_size: .; cdr3_aa: CASSEASGAGYGYTF; cdr3_nt: TGTGCCAGCAGTGAAGCTTCTGGGGCGGGCTATGGCTACACCTTC
v_call: TRBV4-3; d_call: TRBD2; j_call: TRBJ2-7; clone_size: .; cdr3_aa: CASSQDRTSPYEQYF; cdr3_nt: TGCGCCAGCAGCCAAGATCGGACTAGTCCCTACGAGCAGTACTTC
v_call: TRBV27; d_call: .; j_call: TRBJ1-4; clone_size: .; cdr3_aa: CASSLSVRGEKLFF; cdr3_nt: TGTGCCAGCAGTTTAAGTGTGCGGGGCGAAAAACTGTTTTTT
v_call: TRBV6-5; d_call: .; j_call: TRBJ2-7; clone_size: few; cdr3_aa: CASSYSDYYEQYF; cdr3_nt: TGTGCCAGCAGTTACTCGGACTACTACGAGCAGTACTTC
v_call: TRBV10-3; d_call: TRBD2; j_call: TRBJ2-5; clone_size: .; cdr3_aa: CAISESRGGWEETQYF; cdr3_nt: TGTGCCATCAGTGAGTCGCGGGGGGGCTGGGAGGAGACCCAGTACTTC
v_call: TRBV7-8; d_call: .; j_call: TRBJ2-3; clone_size: once; cdr3_aa: CASSLTEGYTDTQYF; cdr3_nt: TGTGCCAGCAGCTTAACGGAGGGTTACACAGATACGCAGTATTTT
v_call: TRBV21-1; d_call: .; j_call: TRBJ2-7; clone_size: .; cdr3_aa: CASSKGAGNFSYEQYF; cdr3_nt: TGTGCCAGCAGCAAAGGGGCAGGCAACTTCTCCTACGAGCAGTACTTC
v_call: TRBV5-1; d_call: .; j_call: TRBJ1-1; clone_size: .; cdr3_aa: CASSLSPSEAFF; cdr3_nt: TGCGCCAGCAGCTTGAGCCCCTCTGAAGCTTTCTTT
v_call: TRBV14; d_call: TRBD1; j_call: TRBJ2-1; clone_size: .; cdr3_aa: CASSQGQGFYNEQFF; cdr3_nt: TGTGCCAGCAGCCAAGGACAGGGCTTCTACAATGAGCAGTTCTTC
v_call: TRBV28; d_call: TRBD1; j_call: TRBJ2-7; clone_size: .; cdr3_aa: CASSSPTGSSYEQYF; cdr3_nt: TGTGCCAGCAGTTCCCCGACAGGGAGCTCCTACGAGCAGTACTTC
v_call: TRBV27; d_call: TRBD2; j_call: TRBJ2-1; clone_size: .; cdr3_aa: CASSLGLASEQFF; cdr3_nt: TGTGCCAGCAGTTTGGGACTAGCATCTGAGCAGTTCTTC
v_call: TRBV4-1; d_call: TRBD2; j_call: TRBJ2-5; clone_size: once; cdr3_aa: CASSYGTVGLAGQETQYF; cdr3_nt: TGCGCCAGCAGTTACGGGACGGTGGGACTAGCGGGGCAAGAGACCCAGTACTTC
v_call: TRBV25-1; d_call: .; j_call: TRBJ2-1; clone_size: .; cdr3_aa: CASRFGDNEQFF; cdr3_nt: TGTGCCAGCCGATTCGGCGACAATGAGCAGTTCTTC
v_call: TRBV28; d_call: TRBD2; j_call: TRBJ2-7; clone_size: .; cdr3_aa: CASSFPREGTPYEQYF; cdr3_nt: TGTGCCAGCAGTTTCCCTCGGGAGGGGACCCCCTACGAGCAGTACTTC
v_call: TRBV19; d_call: .; j_call: TRBJ2-2; clone_size: .; cdr3_aa: CASSTSLVTTGELFF; cdr3_nt: TGTGCCAGTAGTACCTCCTTGGTTACCACCGGGGAGCTGTTTTTT
v_call: TRBV19; d_call: .; j_call: TRBJ2-1; clone_size: .; cdr3_aa: CASSIHPRGAGNEQFF; cdr3_nt: TGTGCCAGTAGTATACATCCTCGAGGGGCTGGGAATGAGCAGTTCTTC
v_call: TRBV27; d_call: .; j_call: TRBJ2-7; clone_size: .; cdr3_aa: CASSLRGGEGYEQYF; cdr3_nt: TGTGCCAGCAGTCTCAGGGGAGGGGAAGGCTACGAGCAGTACTTC
v_call: TRBV27; d_call: .; j_call: TRBJ2-3; clone_size: .; cdr3_aa: CASSLFTGAADTQYF; cdr3_nt: TGTGCCAGCAGTTTGTTCACCGGTGCGGCAGATACGCAGTATTTT
v_call: TRBV9; d_call: .; j_call: TRBJ2-3; clone_size: .; cdr3_aa: CASSDKLSDTDTQYF; cdr3_nt: TGTGCCAGCAGTGATAAGCTTAGCGACACAGATACGCAGTATTTT
v_call: TRBV4-3; d_call: TRBD1; j_call: TRBJ2-7; clone_size: .; cdr3_aa: CASSRDRGLGNEQYF; cdr3_nt: TGCGCCAGCAGCCGAGACAGGGGGCTTGGAAACGAGCAGTACTTC
v_call: TRBV10-3; d_call: TRBD1; j_call: TRBJ2-1; clone_size: .; cdr3_aa: CAISEAWTGPSEQFF; cdr3_nt: TGTGCCATCAGTGAGGCGTGGACAGGACCCAGTGAGCAGTTCTTC
v_call: TRBV25-1; d_call: .; j_call: TRBJ2-1; clone_size: .; cdr3_aa: CASTSPGTFNEQFF; cdr3_nt: TGTGCCAGCACCAGCCCCGGGACCTTCAATGAGCAGTTCTTC
v_call: TRBV7-9; d_call: TRBD1; j_call: TRBJ2-2; clone_size: .; cdr3_aa: CASSTGTGNTGELFF; cdr3_nt: TGTGCCAGCAGCACCGGGACAGGAAACACCGGGGAGCTGTTTTTT
v_call: TRBV7-6; d_call: .; j_call: TRBJ2-7; clone_size: .; cdr3_aa: CASSTTTHYEQYF; cdr3_nt: TGTGCCAGCAGCACAACGACACACTACGAGCAGTACTTC
v_call: TRBV9; d_call: .; j_call: TRBJ2-2; clone_size: .; cdr3_aa: CASSVDPDFPIGELFF; cdr3_nt: TGTGCCAGCAGCGTAGACCCAGATTTTCCTATCGGGGAGCTGTTTTTT
v_call: TRBV7-8; d_call: TRBD1; j_call: TRBJ2-5; clone_size: .; cdr3_aa: CASSFPRGLAGETQYF; cdr3_nt: TGTGCCAGCAGCTTCCCGAGGGGGCTAGCCGGGGAGACCCAGTACTTC
v_call: TRBV27; d_call: .; j_call: TRBJ2-1; clone_size: .; cdr3_aa: CASSLRPPRASYNEQFF; cdr3_nt: TGTGCCAGCAGTTTAAGGCCACCCCGGGCCTCCTACAATGAGCAGTTCTTC
v_call: TRBV4-1; d_call: .; j_call: TRBJ1-5; clone_size: .; cdr3_aa: CASSPQMTGNQPQHF; cdr3_nt: TGCGCCAGCAGCCCCCAGATGACTGGCAATCAGCCCCAGCATTTT
v_call: TRBV30; d_call: .; j_call: TRBJ2-1; clone_size: .; cdr3_aa: CAWGLGVSSYNEQFF; cdr3_nt: TGTGCCTGGGGCCTAGGAGTAAGCTCCTACAATGAGCAGTTCTTC
v_call: TRBV6-1; d_call: TRBD2; j_call: TRBJ2-7; clone_size: .; cdr3_aa: CASSETTSGYEQYF; cdr3_nt: TGTGCCAGCAGTGAAACGACTAGCGGTTACGAGCAGTACTTC
v_call: TRBV6-1; d_call: .; j_call: TRBJ2-1; clone_size: .; cdr3_aa: CASSVQGSYNEQFF; cdr3_nt: TGTGCCAGCAGTGTGCAGGGTTCCTACAATGAGCAGTTCTTC
v_call: TRBV11-3; d_call: .; j_call: TRBJ2-3; clone_size: .; cdr3_aa: CASSLGTDRYTDTQYF; cdr3_nt: TGTGCCAGCAGCTTAGGGACGGACCGCTACACAGATACGCAGTATTTT
v_call: TRBV2; d_call: .; j_call: TRBJ2-2; clone_size: .; cdr3_aa: CASGGHRERMNTGELFF; cdr3_nt: TGTGCCAGCGGGGGGCATAGAGAGAGAATGAACACCGGGGAGCTGTTTTTT